One sample yielded the 4 T cell receptor beta chains listed below, sequenced in a study of STAT5B mutations in CD4+ large granular lymphocyte leukemia. The protocol was immunoSEQ multiplex PCR, while the TCRdb copy is restricted to in-frame clones and leaves out a portion. The top ten hold about 2% of the sample, which has 31,000 or so clones, more than 75% seen once. The sample consisted of CD4+ T cells from blood buffy coats. These receptors came from a human donor in good health.

This clone was counted a few times. The chain couples TRBV10-3 to TRBJ2-7, with D uncertain. CDR1 and CDR2 (germline): ENHRY, SYGVKD. The CDR3 length is 10 residues. V lost 7 bases to trimming and J lost 9 bases, with 10 bases between them. CDR3 nucleotides: TGTGCCATCATGGACCTAGGGCAGTACTTC. As protein: CAIMDLGQYF.

The chain employs TRBV7-6 and TRBJ2-1; perhaps TRBD2 as D (6 bases). Trimming pared 1 base from V and 4 bases from J, leaving 11 bases between. Germline V gene lookup returns CDR1 SGHVS and CDR2 FNYEAQ. The CDR3 length is 15 residues. CDR3 amino acids: CASSLGGGNYNEQFF. As DNA, the CDR3 is TGTGCCAGCAGCTTAGGTGGGGGGAATTACAATGAGCAGTTCTTC.

This rearrangement joins TRBV6-4 to TRBJ2-2; weak D call: TRBD2 (5 bases). Trimming took 7 bases from V and 5 from J, leaving 17 bases between them. Germline loops: CDR1 MRHNA, CDR2 SNTAGT. CDR3 length: 15 residues. This CDR3 is CASKGEGYSTGELFF. Written as DNA, the CDR3 is TGTGCCAGCAAGGGAGAAGGGTATAGTACCGGGGAGCTGTTTTTT.

The V and J genes are TRBV28 and TRBJ2-5, with a weak D call TRBD2 (7 bases). V lost 6 bases to trimming and J lost 5 bases, with 16 bases between them. The CDR3 extends over 14 amino acids. Per the germline V gene, CDR1 is MDHEN and CDR2 is SYDVKM. CDR3 bases: TGTGCCAGCAGAGAGGGGGGGGCCAGGGAGACCCAGTACTTC. Translation: CASREGGARETQYF.